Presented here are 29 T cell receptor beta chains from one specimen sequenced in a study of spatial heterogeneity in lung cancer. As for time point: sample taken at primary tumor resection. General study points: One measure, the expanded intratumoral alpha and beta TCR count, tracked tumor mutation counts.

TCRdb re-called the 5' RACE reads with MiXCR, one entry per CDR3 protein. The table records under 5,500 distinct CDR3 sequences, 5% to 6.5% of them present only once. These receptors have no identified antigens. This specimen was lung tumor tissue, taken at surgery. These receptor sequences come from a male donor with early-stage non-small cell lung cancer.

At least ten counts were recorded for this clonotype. The CDR3 reads CASSLQGGTDTQYF. In DNA form, the CDR3 reads TGCGCCAGCAGCTTGCAGGGAGGGACAGATACGCAGTATTTT. The V and J genes are TRBV5-1 and TRBJ2-3; 7 bases match TRBD2. The CDR3 runs to 14 residues. Germline V gives CDR1 SGHRS, CDR2 YFSETQ. V shed 1 base, J shed 3 bases, and the junction held 2 bases outside the gene matches.

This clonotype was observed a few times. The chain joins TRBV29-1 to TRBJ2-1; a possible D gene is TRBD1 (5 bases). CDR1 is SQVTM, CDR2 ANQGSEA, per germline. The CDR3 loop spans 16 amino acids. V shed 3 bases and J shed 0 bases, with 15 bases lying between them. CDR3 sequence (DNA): TGCAGCGTTGAGGGGCTGGCTAAGAGCTCCTACAATGAGCAGTTCTTC. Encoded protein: CSVEGLAKSSYNEQFF.

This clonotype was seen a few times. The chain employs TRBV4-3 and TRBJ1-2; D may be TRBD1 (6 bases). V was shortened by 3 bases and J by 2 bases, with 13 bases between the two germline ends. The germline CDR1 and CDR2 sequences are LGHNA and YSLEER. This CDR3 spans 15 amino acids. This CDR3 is CASSQSGQSNYGYTF. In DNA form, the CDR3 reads TGCGCCAGCAGCCAGAGCGGACAGTCAAACTATGGCTACACCTTC.

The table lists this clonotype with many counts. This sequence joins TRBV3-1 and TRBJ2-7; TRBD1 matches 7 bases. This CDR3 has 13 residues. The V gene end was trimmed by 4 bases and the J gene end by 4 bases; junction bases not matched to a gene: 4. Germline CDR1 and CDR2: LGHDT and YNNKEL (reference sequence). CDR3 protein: CASSRTGTYEQYF. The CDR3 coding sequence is TGTGCCAGCAGCCGGACAGGAACGTACGAGCAGTACTTC.

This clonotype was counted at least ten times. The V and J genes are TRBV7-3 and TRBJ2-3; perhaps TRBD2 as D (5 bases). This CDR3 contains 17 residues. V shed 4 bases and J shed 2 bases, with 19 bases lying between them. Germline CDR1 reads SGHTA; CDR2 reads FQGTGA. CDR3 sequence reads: CASSSAGGLKDTDTQYF. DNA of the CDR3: TGTGCCAGCAGCTCCGCTGGCGGGCTCAAGGACACAGATACGCAGTATTTT.

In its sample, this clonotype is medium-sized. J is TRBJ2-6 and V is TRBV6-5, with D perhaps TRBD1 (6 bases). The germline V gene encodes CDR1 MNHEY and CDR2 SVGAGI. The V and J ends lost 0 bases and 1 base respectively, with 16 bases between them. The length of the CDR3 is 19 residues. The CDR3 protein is CASSYSPMPDRSGANVLTF. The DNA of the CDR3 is TGTGCCAGCAGTTACTCCCCCATGCCAGACAGGTCTGGGGCCAACGTCCTGACTTTC.

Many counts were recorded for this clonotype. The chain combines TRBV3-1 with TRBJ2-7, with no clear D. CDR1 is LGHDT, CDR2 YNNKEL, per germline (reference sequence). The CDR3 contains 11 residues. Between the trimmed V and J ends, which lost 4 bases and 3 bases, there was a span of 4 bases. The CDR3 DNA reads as TGTGCCAGCAGCCGCTTCTACGAGCAGTACTTC. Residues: CASSRFYEQYF.

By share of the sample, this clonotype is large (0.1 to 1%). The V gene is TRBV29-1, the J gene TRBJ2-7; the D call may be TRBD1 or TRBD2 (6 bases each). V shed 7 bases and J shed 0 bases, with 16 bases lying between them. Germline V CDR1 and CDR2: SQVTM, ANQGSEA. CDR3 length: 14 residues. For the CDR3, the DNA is TGCAGCGCCTGGGGGGCAGACAGCTCCTACGAGCAGTACTTC. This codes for CSAWGADSSYEQYF.

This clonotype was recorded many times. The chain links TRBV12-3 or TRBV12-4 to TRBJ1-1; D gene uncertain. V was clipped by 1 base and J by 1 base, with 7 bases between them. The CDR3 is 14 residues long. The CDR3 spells CASSLGLPNTEAFF. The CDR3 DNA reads TGTGCCAGCAGTTTAGGACTCCCGAACACTGAAGCTTTCTTT.

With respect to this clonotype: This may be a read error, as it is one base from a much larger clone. The CDR3 nucleotides are TGTGTCAGCTCACCCGAGGGTCCAACTAACTATGGCTACACCTTC. Protein sequence: CVSSPEGPTNYGYTF. J is TRBJ1-2 and V is TRBV18; D remains ambiguous. Germline CDR1 KGHSH, CDR2 LQKENI. The CDR3 loop spans 15 amino acids.

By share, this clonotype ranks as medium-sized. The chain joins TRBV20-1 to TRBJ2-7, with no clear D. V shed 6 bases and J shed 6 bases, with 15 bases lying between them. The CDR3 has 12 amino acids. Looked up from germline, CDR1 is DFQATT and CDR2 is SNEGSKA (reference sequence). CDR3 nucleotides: TGCAGTGCCACCCTGGGTGGGCCCGAGCAGTACTTC. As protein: CSATLGGPEQYF.

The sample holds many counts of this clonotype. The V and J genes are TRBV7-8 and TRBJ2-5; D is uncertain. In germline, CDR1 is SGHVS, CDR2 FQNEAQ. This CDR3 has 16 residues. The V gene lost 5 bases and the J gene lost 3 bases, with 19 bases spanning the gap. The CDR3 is CASSKGSGLIKETQYF. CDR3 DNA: TGTGCCAGCAGCAAAGGTTCCGGGCTTATAAAAGAGACCCAGTACTTC.

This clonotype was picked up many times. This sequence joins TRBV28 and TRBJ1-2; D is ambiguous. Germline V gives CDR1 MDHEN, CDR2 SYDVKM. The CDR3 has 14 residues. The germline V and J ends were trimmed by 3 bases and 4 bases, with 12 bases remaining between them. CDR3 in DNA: TGTGCCAGCAGTTTCCCCCCCCCCATCTATGGCTACACCTTC. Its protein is CASSFPPPIYGYTF.

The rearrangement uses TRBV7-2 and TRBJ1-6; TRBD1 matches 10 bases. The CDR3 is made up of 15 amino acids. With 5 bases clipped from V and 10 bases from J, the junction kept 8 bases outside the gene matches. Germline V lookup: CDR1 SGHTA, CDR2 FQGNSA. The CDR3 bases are TGTGCCAGCAGCCGCGCCGGACAGGGGGGATCACCCCTCCACTTT. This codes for CASSRAGQGGSPLHF.

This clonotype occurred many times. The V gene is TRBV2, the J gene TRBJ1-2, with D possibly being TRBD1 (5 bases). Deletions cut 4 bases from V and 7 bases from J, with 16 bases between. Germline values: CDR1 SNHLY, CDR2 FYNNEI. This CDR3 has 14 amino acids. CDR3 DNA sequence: TGTGCCAGCAGTGTGGCAGGGACGGAACTTGGCTACACCTTC. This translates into CASSVAGTELGYTF.

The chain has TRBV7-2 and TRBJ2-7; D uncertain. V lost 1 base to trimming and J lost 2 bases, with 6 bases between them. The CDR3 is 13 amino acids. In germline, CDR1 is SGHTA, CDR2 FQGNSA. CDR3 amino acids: CASSLDRTYEQYF. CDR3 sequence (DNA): TGTGCCAGCAGCTTAGACAGAACCTACGAGCAGTACTTC.

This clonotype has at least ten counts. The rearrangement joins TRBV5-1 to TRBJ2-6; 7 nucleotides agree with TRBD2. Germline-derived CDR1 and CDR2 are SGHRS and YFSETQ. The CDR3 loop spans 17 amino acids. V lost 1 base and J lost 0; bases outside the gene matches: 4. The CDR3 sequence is CASSLLAANSGANVLTF. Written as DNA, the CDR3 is TGCGCCAGCAGCTTGCTAGCGGCAAACTCTGGGGCCAACGTCCTGACTTTC.

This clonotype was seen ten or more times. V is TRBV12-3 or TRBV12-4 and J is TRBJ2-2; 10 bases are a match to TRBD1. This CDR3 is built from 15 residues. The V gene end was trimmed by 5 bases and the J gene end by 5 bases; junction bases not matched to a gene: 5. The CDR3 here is CASSPGQGRTGELFF. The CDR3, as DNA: TGTGCCAGCAGTCCGGGACAGGGGAGGACCGGGGAGCTGTTTTTT.

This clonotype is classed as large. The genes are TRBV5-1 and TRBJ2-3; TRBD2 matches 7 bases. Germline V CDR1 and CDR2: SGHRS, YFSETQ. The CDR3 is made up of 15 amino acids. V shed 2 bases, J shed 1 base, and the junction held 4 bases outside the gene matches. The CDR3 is CASSFLSGGTDTQYF. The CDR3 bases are TGCGCCAGCAGCTTCCTAAGCGGGGGCACAGATACGCAGTATTTT.

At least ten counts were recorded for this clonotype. The CDR3 nucleotides are TGTGCCAGCAGCTTATTTGACAGGGGGGGCGCCGAAGCTTTCTTT. This encodes CASSLFDRGGAEAFF. The rearrangement joins TRBV7-8 to TRBJ1-1, with 9 positions matching TRBD1. Per germline, CDR1 SGHVS and CDR2 FQNEAQ. The V segment lost 2 bases and the J segment 8 bases; nucleotides outside the gene matches: 9. CDR3 length: 15 amino acids.

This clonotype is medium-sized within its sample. CDR3 DNA: TGTGCCAGCAGTGTAGGCGGGAAATACGAGCAGTACTTC. Its translation is CASSVGGKYEQYF. The rearrangement uses TRBV6-1 and TRBJ2-7; D may be TRBD2 (6 bases). The CDR3 sequence is 13 residues long. Germline V gives CDR1 MNHNS, CDR2 SASEGT. Trimming pared 4 bases from V and 4 bases from J, leaving 11 bases between.

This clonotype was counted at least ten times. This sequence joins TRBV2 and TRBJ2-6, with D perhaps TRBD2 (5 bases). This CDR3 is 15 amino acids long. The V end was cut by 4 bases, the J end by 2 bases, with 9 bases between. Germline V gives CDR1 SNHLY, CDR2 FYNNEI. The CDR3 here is CASSVSGTGANVLTF. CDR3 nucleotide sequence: TGTGCCAGCAGTGTTTCCGGGACTGGGGCCAACGTCCTGACTTTC.

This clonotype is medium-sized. CDR3 DNA: TGCAGTGCTTTCCCCGGGACTAGCGGTTACAATGAGCAGTTCTTC. Amino acids: CSAFPGTSGYNEQFF. V is TRBV20-1 and J is TRBJ2-1, with TRBD2 matching 11 bases. The germline gives CDR1 DFQATT, CDR2 SNEGSKA (reference sequence). This CDR3 spans 15 amino acids. V trimming: 5 bases; J trimming: 4 bases; junction bases outside the gene matches: 7.

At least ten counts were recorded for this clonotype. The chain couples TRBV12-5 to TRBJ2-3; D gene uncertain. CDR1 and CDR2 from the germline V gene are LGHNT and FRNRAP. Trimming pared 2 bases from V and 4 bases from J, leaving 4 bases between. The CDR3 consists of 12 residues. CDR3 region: CASGLKPDTQYF. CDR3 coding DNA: TGTGCTAGTGGTTTGAAGCCAGATACGCAGTATTTT.

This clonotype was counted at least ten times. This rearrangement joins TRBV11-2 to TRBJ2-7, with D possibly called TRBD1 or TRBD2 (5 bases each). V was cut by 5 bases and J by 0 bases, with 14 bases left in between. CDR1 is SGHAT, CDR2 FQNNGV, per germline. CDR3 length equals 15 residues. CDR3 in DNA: TGTGCCAGCAGCCGTCGGGACCGGAGCTCCTACGAGCAGTACTTC. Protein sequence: CASSRRDRSSYEQYF.

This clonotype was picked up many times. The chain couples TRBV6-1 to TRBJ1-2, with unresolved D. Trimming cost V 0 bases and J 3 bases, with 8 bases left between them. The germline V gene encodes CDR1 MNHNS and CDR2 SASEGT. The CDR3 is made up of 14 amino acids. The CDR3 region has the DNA TGTGCCAGCAGTGAAGCGATAAGGTACTATGGCTACACCTTC. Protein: CASSEAIRYYGYTF.

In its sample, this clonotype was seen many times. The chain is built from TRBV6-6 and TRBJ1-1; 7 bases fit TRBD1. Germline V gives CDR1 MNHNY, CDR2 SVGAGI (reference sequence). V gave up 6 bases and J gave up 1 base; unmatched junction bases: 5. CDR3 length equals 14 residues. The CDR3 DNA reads TGTGCCAGCAGGACCGGGACAGAGAACACTGAAGCTTTCTTT. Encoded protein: CASRTGTENTEAFF.

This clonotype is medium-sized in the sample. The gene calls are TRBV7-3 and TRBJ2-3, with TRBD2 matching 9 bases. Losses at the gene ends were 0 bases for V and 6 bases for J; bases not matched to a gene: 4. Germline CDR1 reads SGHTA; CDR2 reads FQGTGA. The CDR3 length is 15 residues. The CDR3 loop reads CASSLTSGGGDTQYF. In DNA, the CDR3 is TGTGCCAGCAGCTTAACTAGCGGGGGTGGTGATACGCAGTATTTT. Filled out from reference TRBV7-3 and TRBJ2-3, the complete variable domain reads GAGVSQTPSNKVTEKGKYVELRCDPISGHTALYWYRQSLGQGPEFLIYFQGTGAADDSGLPNDRFFAVRPEGSVSTLKIQRTERGDSAVYLCASSLTSGGGDTQYFGPGTRLTVL.

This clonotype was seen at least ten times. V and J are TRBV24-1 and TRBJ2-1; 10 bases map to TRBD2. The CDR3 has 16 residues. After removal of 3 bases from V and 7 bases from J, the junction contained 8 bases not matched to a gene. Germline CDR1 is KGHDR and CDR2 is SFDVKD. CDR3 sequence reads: CATSDSRLAGVNEQFF. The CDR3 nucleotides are TGTGCCACCAGTGATAGCAGGCTAGCGGGGGTAAATGAGCAGTTCTTC.